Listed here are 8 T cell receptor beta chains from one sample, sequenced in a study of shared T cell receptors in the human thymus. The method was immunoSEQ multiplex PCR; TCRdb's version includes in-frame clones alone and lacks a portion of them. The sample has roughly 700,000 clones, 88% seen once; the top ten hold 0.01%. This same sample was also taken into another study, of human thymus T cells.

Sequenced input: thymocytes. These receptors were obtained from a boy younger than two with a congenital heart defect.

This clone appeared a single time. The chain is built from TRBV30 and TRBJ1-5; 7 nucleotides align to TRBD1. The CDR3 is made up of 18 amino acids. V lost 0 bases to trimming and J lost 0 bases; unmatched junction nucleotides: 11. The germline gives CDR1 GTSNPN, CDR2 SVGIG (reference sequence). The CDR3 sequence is CAWSVQAGQWNSNQPQHF. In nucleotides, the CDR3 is TGTGCCTGGAGTGTACAGGCGGGACAGTGGAATAGCAATCAGCCCCAGCATTTT.

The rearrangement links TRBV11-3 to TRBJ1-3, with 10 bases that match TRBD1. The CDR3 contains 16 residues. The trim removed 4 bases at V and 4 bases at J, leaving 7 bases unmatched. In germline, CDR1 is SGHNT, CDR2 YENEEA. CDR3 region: CASSSPGQGKGNTIYF. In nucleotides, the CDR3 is TGTGCCAGCAGCTCCCCGGGACAGGGGAAAGGAAACACCATATATTTT. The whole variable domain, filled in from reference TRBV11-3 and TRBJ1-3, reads EAGVVQSPRYKIIEKKQPVAFWCNPISGHNTLYWYLQNLGQGPELLIRYENEEAVDDSQLPKDRFSAERLKGVDSTLKIQPAELGDSAVYLCASSSPGQGKGNTIYFGEGSWLTVV.

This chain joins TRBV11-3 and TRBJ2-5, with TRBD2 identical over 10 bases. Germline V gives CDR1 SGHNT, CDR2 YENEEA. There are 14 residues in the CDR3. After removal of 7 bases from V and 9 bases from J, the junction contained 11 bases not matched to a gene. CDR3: CASNGTSERGAQYF. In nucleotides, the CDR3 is TGTGCCAGCAACGGGACTAGCGAGCGTGGAGCCCAGTACTTC.

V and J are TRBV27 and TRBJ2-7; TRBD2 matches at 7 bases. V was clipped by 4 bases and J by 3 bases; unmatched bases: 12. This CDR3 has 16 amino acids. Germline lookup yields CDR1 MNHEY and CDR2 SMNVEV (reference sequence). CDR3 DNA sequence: TGTGCCAGCAGTTCCCCGGGGCGGGAGACGGACTACGAGCAGTACTTC. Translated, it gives CASSSPGRETDYEQYF.

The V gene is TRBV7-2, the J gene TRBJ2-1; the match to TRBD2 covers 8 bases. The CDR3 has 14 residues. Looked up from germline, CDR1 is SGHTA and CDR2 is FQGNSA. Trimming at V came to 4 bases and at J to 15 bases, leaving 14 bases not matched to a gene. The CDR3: CASSSGGLNGRGFF. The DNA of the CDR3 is TGTGCCAGCAGCTCGGGGGGGTTAAATGGGAGGGGGTTCTTC.

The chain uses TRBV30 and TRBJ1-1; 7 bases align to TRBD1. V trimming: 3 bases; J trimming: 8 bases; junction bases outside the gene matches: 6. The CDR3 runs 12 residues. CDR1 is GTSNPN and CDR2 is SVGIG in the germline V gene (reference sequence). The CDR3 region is CAWRWDSREAFF. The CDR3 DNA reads TGTGCCTGGAGATGGGACAGTCGGGAAGCTTTCTTT.

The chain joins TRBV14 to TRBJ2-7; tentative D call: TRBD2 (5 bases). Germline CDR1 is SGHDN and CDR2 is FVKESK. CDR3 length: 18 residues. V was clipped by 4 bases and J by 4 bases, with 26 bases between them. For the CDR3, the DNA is TGTGCCAGCAGCCGAATCATCATTCCCCCCGGGAAAGCTTACGAGCAGTACTTC. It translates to CASSRIIIPPGKAYEQYF.

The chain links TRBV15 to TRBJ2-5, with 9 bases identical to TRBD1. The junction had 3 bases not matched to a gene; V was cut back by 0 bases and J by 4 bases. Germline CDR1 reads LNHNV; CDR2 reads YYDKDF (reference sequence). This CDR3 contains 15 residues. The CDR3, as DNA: TGTGCCACCAGCAGAGATCCGACAGGGGGAGAGACCCAGTACTTC. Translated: CATSRDPTGGETQYF.